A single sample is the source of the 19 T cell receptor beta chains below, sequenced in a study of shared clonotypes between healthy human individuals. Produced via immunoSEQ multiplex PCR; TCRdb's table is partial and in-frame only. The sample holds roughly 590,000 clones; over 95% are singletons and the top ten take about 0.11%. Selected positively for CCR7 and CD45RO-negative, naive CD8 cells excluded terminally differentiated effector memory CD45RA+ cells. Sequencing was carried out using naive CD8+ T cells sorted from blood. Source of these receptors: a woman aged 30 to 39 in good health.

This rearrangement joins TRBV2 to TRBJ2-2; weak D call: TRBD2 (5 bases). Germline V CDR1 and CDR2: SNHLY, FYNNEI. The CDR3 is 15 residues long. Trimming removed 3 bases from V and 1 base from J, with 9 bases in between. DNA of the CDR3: TGTGCCAGCAGTGACTCTAGCCGGAACACCGGGGAGCTGTTTTTT. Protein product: CASSDSSRNTGELFF.

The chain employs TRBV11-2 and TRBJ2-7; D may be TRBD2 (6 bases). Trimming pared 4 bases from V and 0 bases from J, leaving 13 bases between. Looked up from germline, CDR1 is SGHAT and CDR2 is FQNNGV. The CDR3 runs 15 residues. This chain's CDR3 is CASSSFGGSSYEQYF. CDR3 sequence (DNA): TGTGCCAGCAGCTCTTTCGGGGGAAGCTCCTACGAGCAGTACTTC.

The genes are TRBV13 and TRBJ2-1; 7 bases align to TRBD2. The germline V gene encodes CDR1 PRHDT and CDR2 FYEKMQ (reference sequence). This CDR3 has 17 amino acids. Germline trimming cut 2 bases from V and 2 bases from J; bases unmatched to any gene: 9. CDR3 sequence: CASSLFAGDVAYNEQFF. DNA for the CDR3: TGTGCCAGCAGCTTATTTGCGGGAGATGTCGCCTACAATGAGCAGTTCTTC.

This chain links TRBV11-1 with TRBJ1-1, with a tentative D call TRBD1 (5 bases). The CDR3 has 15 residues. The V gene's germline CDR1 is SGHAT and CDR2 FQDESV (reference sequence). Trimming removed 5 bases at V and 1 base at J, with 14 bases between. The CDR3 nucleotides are TGTGCCAGCAGCCTTCTCCGGGACGGGAACACTGAAGCTTTCTTT. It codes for CASSLLRDGNTEAFF.

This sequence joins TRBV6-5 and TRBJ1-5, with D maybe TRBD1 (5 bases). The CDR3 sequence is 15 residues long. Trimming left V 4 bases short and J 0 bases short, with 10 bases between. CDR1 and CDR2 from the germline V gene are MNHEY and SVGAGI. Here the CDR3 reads CASSLTVYSNQPQHF. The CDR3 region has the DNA TGTGCCAGCAGTTTGACAGTTTATAGCAATCAGCCCCAGCATTTT.

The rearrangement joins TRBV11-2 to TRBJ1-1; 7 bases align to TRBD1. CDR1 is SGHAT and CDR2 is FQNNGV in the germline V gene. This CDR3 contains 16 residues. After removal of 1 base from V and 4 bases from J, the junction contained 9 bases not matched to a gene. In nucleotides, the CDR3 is TGTGCCAGCAGCTTAGCGGCAGGGGGATATGGCACTGAAGCTTTCTTT. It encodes CASSLAAGGYGTEAFF.

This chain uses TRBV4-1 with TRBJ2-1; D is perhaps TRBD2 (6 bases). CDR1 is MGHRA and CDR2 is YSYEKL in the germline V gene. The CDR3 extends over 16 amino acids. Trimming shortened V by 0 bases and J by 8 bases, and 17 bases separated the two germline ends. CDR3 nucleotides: TGCGCCAGCAGCCAAGAGGGGGGACTCCCCCGGGATGAGCAGTTCTTC. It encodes CASSQEGGLPRDEQFF.

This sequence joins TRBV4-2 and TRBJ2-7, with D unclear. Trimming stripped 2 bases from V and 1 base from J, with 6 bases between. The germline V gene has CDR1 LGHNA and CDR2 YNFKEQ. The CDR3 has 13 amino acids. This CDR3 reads CASSQQSSYEQYF. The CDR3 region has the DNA TGTGCCAGCAGCCAACAGTCTTCCTACGAGCAGTACTTC.

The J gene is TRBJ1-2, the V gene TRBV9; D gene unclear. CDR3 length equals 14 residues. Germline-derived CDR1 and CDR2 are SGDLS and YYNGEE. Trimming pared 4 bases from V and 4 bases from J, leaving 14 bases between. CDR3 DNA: TGTGCCAGCAGCCCGGCGACTGGGGTCTATGGCTACACCTTC. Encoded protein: CASSPATGVYGYTF.

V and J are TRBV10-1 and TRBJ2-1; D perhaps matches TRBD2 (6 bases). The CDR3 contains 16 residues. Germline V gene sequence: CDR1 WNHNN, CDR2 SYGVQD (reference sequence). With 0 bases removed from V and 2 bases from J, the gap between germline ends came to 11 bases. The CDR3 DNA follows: TGCGCCAGCAGTGAGTCCCGAGCGGGCCCCTACAATGAGCAGTTCTTC. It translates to CASSESRAGPYNEQFF.

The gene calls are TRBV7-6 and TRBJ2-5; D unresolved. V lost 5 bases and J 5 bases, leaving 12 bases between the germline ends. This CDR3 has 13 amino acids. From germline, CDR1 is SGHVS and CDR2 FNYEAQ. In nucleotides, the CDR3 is TGTGCCAGCAGCCTCCGCCGATCGGAGACCCAGTACTTC. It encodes CASSLRRSETQYF.

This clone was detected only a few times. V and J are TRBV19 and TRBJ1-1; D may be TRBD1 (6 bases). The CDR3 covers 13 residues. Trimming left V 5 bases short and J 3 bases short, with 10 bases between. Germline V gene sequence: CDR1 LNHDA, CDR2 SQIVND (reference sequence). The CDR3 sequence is CASSAGDYTEAFF. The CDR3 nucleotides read TGTGCCAGTAGTGCAGGGGACTACACTGAAGCTTTCTTT. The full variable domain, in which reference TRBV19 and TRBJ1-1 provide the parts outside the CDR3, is DGGITQSPKYLFRKEGQNVTLSCEQNLNHDAMYWYRQDPGQGLRLIYYSQIVNDFQKGDIAEGYSVSREKKESFPLTVTSAQKNPTAFYLCASSAGDYTEAFFGQGTRLTVV.

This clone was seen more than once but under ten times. The CDR3 DNA reads TGTGCCAGCAGCCCCGTTTTGGGGCCAGAGACCCAGTACTTC. Encoded protein: CASSPVLGPETQYF. V is TRBV7-9 and J is TRBJ2-5; weak D call: TRBD1 (5 bases). From germline, CDR1 is SEHNR and CDR2 FQNEAQ (reference sequence). V lost 5 bases to trimming and J lost 4 bases, with 14 bases between them. This CDR3 region has 14 residues.

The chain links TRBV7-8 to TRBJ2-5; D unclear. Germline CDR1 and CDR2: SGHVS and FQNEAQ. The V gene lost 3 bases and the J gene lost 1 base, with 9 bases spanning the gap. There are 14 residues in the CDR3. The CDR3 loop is CASSLSGFQETQYF. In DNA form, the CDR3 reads TGTGCCAGCAGCTTGTCCGGCTTCCAAGAGACCCAGTACTTC.

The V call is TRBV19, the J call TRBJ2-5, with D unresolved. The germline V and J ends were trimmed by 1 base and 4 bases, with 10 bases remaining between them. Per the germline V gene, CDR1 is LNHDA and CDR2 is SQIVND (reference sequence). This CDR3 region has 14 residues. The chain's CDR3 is CASSIVEWAETQYF. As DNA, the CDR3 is TGTGCCAGTAGTATAGTGGAGTGGGCAGAGACCCAGTACTTC.

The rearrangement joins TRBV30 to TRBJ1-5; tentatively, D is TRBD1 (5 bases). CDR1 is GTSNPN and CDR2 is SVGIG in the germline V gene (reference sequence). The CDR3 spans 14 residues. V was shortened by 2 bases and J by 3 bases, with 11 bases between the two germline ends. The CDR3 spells CAWSHGAFNQPQHF. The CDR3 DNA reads TGTGCCTGGAGTCACGGGGCATTCAATCAGCCCCAGCATTTT.

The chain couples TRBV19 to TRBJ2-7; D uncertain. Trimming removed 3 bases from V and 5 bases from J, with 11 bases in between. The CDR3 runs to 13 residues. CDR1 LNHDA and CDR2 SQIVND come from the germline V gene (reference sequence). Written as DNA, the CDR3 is TGTGCCAGTAGTATTATAGTGGAAGACGAGCAGTACTTC. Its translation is CASSIIVEDEQYF.

For the CDR3, the DNA is TGTGCCAGCAGTTTAATGGCCGTCTCTGGAAATGAGCAGTTCTTC. This translates into CASSLMAVSGNEQFF. V usage is TRBV28 and J usage is TRBJ2-1, with D hard to call. CDR1 is MDHEN and CDR2 is SYDVKM in the germline V gene. Between the trimmed V and J ends, which lost 2 bases and 7 bases, there was a span of 15 bases. The CDR3 covers 15 residues.

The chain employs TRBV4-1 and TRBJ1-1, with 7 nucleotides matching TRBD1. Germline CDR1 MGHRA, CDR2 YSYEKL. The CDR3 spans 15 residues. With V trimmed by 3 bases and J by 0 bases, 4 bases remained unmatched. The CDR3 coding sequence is TGCGCCAGCAGCCAGGGACAGTTCATGAACACTGAAGCTTTCTTT. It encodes CASSQGQFMNTEAFF.